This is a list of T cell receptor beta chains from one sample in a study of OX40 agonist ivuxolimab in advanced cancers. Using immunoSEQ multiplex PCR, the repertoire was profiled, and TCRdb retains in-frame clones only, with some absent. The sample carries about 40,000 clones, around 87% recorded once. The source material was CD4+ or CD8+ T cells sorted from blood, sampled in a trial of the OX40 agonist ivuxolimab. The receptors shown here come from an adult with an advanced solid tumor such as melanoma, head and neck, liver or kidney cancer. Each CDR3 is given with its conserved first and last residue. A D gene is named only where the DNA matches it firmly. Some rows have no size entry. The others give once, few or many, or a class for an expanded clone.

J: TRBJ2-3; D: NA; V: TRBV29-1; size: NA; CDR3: CSVGGGRITDTQYF; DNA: TGCAGCGTTGGCGGGGGCCGGATTACAGATACGCAGTATTTT
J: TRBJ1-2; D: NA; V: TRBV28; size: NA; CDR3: CASSLSYGYTF; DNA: TGTGCCAGCAGTTTAAGCTATGGCTACACCTTC
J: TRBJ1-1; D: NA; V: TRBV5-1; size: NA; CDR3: CASSLGRDWVSAEAFF; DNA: TGCGCCAGCAGCTTGGGTAGGGATTGGGTAAGCGCTGAAGCTTTCTTT
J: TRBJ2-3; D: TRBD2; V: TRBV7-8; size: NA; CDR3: CASSSRVAGVRDTQYF; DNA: TGTGCCAGCAGCTCCCGGGTAGCGGGAGTTAGGGATACGCAGTATTTT
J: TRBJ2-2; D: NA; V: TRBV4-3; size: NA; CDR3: CASSQRTGLFTANTGELFF; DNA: TGCGCCAGCAGCCAGAGGACTGGCTTGTTCACCGCGAACACCGGGGAGCTGTTTTTT
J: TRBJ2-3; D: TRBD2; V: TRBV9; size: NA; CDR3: CASSTRAGVLVDTQYF; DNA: TGTGCCAGCAGCACTCGAGCGGGAGTCTTAGTAGATACGCAGTATTTT
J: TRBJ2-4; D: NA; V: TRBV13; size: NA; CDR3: CASSFRVQQAKNIQYF; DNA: TGTGCCAGCAGCTTTAGGGTCCAACAGGCCAAAAACATTCAGTACTTC
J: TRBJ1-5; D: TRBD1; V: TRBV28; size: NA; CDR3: CASSLGQKDQPQHF; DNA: TGTGCCAGCAGTTTGGGACAGAAAGATCAGCCCCAGCATTTT
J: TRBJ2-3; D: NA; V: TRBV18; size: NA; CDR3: CASSPSTDTQYF; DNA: TGTGCCAGCTCACCTAGCACAGATACGCAGTATTTT
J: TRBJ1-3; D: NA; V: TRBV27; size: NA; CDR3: CASRPRTSGNTIYF; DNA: TGTGCCAGCAGGCCAAGGACCTCTGGAAACACCATATATTTT
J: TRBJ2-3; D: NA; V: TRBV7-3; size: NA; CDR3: CASSPSGTDTQYF; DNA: TGTGCCAGCAGCCCTAGCGGCACAGATACGCAGTATTTT
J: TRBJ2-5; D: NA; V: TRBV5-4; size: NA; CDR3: CASSSDPGGETQYF; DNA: TGTGCCAGCAGTTCGGACCCCGGCGGAGAGACCCAGTACTTC
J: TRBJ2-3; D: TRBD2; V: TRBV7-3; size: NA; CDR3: CASSLAGVTDTQYF; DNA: TGTGCCAGCAGCTTAGCGGGAGTCACAGATACGCAGTATTTT
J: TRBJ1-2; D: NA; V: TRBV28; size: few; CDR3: CASSFIGGDGYTF; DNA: TGTGCCAGCAGTTTCATCGGGGGCGATGGCTACACCTTC
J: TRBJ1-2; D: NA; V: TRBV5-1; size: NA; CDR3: CASRTDRALGYTF; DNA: TGCGCCAGCAGGACGGACAGAGCCCTGGGCTACACCTTC
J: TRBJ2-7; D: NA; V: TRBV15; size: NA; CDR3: CATSSHTGFEQYF; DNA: TGTGCCACCAGCAGTCATACAGGGTTCGAGCAGTACTTC
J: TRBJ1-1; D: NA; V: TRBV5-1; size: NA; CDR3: CASSLSTRGTEAFF; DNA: TGCGCCAGCAGCTTAAGCACCCGGGGCACTGAAGCTTTCTTT
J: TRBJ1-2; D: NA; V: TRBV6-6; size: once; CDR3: CASKFQGPNGYTF; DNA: TGTGCCAGCAAGTTTCAGGGTCCCAATGGCTACACCTTC
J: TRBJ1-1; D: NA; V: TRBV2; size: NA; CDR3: CASSEFVSFRVAAEAFF; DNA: TGTGCCAGCAGTGAATTCGTTTCTTTCAGGGTTGCCGCTGAAGCTTTCTTT
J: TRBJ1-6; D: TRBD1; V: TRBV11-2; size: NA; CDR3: CASSLFSGQGFSPLHF; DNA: TGTGCCAGCAGCTTATTTTCCGGACAGGGTTTTTCACCCCTCCACTTT
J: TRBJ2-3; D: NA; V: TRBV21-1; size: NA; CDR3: CASKEGDTQYF; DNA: TGTGCCAGCAAGGAGGGAGATACGCAGTATTTT
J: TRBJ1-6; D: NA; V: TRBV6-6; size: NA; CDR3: CASTSRPLNSPLHF; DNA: TGTGCCAGCACCTCAAGGCCCCTGAATTCACCCCTCCACTTT
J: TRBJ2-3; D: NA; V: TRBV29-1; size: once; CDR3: CSVAGGALDTQYF; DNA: TGCAGCGTTGCGGGCGGGGCCCTAGATACGCAGTATTTT
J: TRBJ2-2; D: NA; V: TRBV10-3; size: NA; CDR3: CATYQGLNTGELFF; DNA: TGTGCCACCTACCAGGGACTTAACACCGGGGAGCTGTTTTTT
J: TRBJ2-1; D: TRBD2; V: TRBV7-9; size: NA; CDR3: CASSQNSGRENEQFF; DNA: TGTGCCAGCAGCCAAAACAGCGGGAGGGAGAATGAGCAGTTCTTC
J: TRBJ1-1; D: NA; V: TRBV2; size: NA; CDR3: CASSNEAGNTEAFF; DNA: TGTGCCAGCAGCAACGAGGCTGGGAACACTGAAGCTTTCTTT
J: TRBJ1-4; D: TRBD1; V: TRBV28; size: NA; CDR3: CASAEGAGAEKLFF; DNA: TGTGCCAGCGCGGAGGGGGCCGGTGCGGAAAAACTGTTTTTT
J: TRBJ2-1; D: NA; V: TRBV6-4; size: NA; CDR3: CASSEPYEQFF; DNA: TGTGCCAGCAGTGAGCCGTATGAGCAGTTCTTC
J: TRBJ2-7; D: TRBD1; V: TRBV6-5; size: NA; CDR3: CASSQTGEPDEQYF; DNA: TGTGCCAGCAGTCAAACAGGGGAACCGGATGAGCAGTACTTC
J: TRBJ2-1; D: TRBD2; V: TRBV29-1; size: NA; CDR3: CSVETSGRFFSYNEQFF; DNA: TGCAGCGTTGAGACTAGCGGGAGGTTTTTCTCCTACAATGAGCAGTTCTTC
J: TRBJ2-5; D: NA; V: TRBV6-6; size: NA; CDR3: CASSYARRPQETQYF; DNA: TGTGCCAGCAGTTACGCCAGACGTCCTCAAGAGACCCAGTACTTC
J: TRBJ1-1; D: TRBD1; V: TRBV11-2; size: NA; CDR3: CASSLEGFYRGGSFF; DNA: TGTGCCAGCAGCTTAGAGGGTTTTTACAGGGGCGGGTCTTTCTTT
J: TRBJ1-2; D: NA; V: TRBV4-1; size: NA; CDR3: CASSQEEGGWKGYTF; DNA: TGCGCCAGCAGCCAAGAGGAGGGCGGATGGAAAGGCTACACCTTC
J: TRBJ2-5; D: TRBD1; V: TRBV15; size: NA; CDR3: CATSRDSWYRDSQETQYF; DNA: TGTGCCACCAGCAGAGATAGTTGGTACCGGGACAGCCAAGAGACCCAGTACTTC
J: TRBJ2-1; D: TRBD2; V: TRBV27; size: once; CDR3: CASSLSAVGLAGGGGQFF; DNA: TGTGCCAGCAGTTTATCCGCCGTTGGTCTAGCGGGAGGGGGAGGGCAGTTCTTC
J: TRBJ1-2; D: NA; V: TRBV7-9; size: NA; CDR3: CASSLGGGTYGYTF; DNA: TGTGCCAGCAGCTTAGGGGGAGGGACCTATGGCTACACCTTC
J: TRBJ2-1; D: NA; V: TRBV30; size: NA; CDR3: CAWNHLGPNEQFF; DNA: TGTGCCTGGAACCATCTCGGCCCCAATGAGCAGTTCTTC